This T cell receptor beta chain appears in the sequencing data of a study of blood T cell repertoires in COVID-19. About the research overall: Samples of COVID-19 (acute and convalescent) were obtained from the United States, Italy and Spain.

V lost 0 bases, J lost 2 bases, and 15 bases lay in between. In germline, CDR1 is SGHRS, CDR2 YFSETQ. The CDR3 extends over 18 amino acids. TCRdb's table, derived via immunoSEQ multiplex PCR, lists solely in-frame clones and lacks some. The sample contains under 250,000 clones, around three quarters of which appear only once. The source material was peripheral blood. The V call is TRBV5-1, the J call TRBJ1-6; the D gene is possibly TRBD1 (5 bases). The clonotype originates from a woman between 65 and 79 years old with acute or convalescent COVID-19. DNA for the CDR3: TGCGCCAGCAGCTTGGAGGGGCTTCCGGGCACCTATAATTCACCCCTCCACTTT. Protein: CASSLEGLPGTYNSPLHF.